What follows are 8 T cell receptor beta chains derived from one specimen sequenced in a study of blood T cell repertoires in COVID-19. Sequenced by immunoSEQ multiplex PCR; TCRdb stores in-frame clones only, minus some. Of about 240,000 clones listed, roughly four fifths were seen once; the top ten hold about 2%. The sequenced material came from peripheral blood. All receptors come from a man aged 25 to 40 who had recovered from COVID-19.

The V call is TRBV5-4, the J call TRBJ2-5; 16 bases are shared with TRBD2. Germline CDR1 reads SGHNT; CDR2 reads YYREEE (reference sequence). Trimming at V came to 6 bases and at J to 5 bases, leaving 13 bases not matched to a gene. The CDR3 spans 18 residues. CDR3 coding DNA: TGTGCCAGCAACCTTGGGACTAGCGGGGGGGCCGTAGTGGAGACCCAGTACTTC. Its translation is CASNLGTSGGAVVETQYF.

Only a few counts were recorded for this clone. V usage is TRBV27 and J usage is TRBJ1-4; D ambiguous. V shed 6 bases and J shed 8 bases, with 13 bases lying between them. Germline loops: CDR1 MNHEY, CDR2 SMNVEV (reference sequence). This CDR3 spans 13 amino acids. The chain's CDR3 is CASSPPGEEKLFF. The CDR3 coding sequence is TGTGCCAGCAGCCCCCCCGGGGAGGAAAAACTGTTTTTT.

The chain combines TRBV4-1 with TRBJ1-2; D remains unclear. Per germline, CDR1 MGHRA and CDR2 YSYEKL. This CDR3 contains 14 residues. V lost 1 base to trimming and J lost 0 bases, with 6 bases between them. In DNA, the CDR3 is TGCGCCAGCAGCCAAGCGGGAACTAACTATGGCTACACCTTC. Residues: CASSQAGTNYGYTF.

The table lists this clone with a count of one. The gene calls are TRBV7-8 and TRBJ1-5; D uncertain. Germline lookup yields CDR1 SGHVS and CDR2 FQNEAQ. V dropped 3 bases and J dropped 0 bases, with 6 bases sitting between them. The length of the CDR3 is 14 residues. Written as DNA, the CDR3 is TGTGCCAGCAGCTTCAGCGATAGCAATCAGCCCCAGCATTTT. This translates into CASSFSDSNQPQHF.

The chain uses TRBV7-2 and TRBJ2-1; 9 bases fit TRBD2. Losses at the gene ends were 1 base for V and 7 bases for J; bases not matched to a gene: 5. The CDR3 extends over 15 amino acids. CDR1 is SGHTA, CDR2 FQGNSA, per germline. The CDR3 DNA is TGTGCCAGCAGCTTAGTAGCGGGGGCCAATAATGAGCAGTTCTTC. Residues: CASSLVAGANNEQFF.

This chain links TRBV11-2 with TRBJ2-1, with D perhaps matching TRBD2 (5 bases). The germline V gene has CDR1 SGHAT and CDR2 FQNNGV. The CDR3 has 15 amino acids. V was shortened by 8 bases and J by 1 base, with 15 bases between the two germline ends. CDR3 protein: CASRPRTGSYNEQFF. The DNA of the CDR3 is TGTGCCAGCCGGCCGAGGACGGGATCCTACAATGAGCAGTTCTTC.

The chain employs TRBV5-1 and TRBJ2-2; TRBD1 agrees at 8 bases. Germline values: CDR1 SGHRS, CDR2 YFSETQ. V shed 5 bases and J 8 bases; nucleotides not matched to a gene: 8. This CDR3 has 14 residues. For the CDR3, the DNA is TGCGCCAGCAGTAAGGACAGGGCCTTGGGGGAGCTGTTTTTT. As protein: CASSKDRALGELFF.

The chain joins TRBV4-1 to TRBJ2-1, with 11 bases matching TRBD2. Germline loops: CDR1 MGHRA, CDR2 YSYEKL. The CDR3 is 17 residues long. The J segment lost 3 bases and the V segment lost 1 base, leaving 5 bases of the junction unmatched. CDR3: CASSQGLAGGIYNEQFF. The CDR3 region has the DNA TGCGCCAGCAGCCAAGGGCTAGCGGGGGGTATCTACAATGAGCAGTTCTTC.